This is a list of T cell receptor beta chains from one sample in a study of CD8+ T cells in alopecia areata. TCRdb keeps only in-frame clones here, not all; method: immunoSEQ multiplex PCR. The table includes about 110,000 clones, 50% to 60% detected once. Sequencing used NKG2D-low CD8+ T cells sorted from blood. The receptors come from a human donor with alopecia areata. Both conserved end residues are part of each CDR3. A D gene is named only where the DNA matches it firmly. Not every row has a clone size; where given, it reads once, few, many or a size class.

NA	TRBJ2-2	NA	TRBV29-1	TGCAGCGTTGAAGATTTTCGCCTAGCAACCAGGGAGCTGTTTTTT	CSVEDFRLATRELFF
few	TRBJ2-1	TRBD1	TRBV28	TGTGCCAGCAGGCTGGACAGGGCGAATGAGCAGTTCTTC	CASRLDRANEQFF
NA	TRBJ2-7	TRBD1	TRBV27	TGTGCCAGCAGTTTATCCGCCCTTGGGACAGTTCGCTACGAGCAGTACTTC	CASSLSALGTVRYEQYF
NA	TRBJ2-5	TRBD1	TRBV10-3	TGTGCCATCAGTGCGGACAGGGGGCTCCAAGAGACCCAGTACTTC	CAISADRGLQETQYF
few	TRBJ2-5	TRBD1	TRBV5-5	TGTGCCAGCAGCCCAGCGGACAGGGGGGTCCAAGAGACCCAGTACTTC	CASSPADRGVQETQYF
NA	TRBJ1-1	NA	TRBV9	TGTGCCAGCAGCGTATCAGGGCAGCTAGACCTGAACACTGAAGCTTTCTTT	CASSVSGQLDLNTEAFF
NA	TRBJ1-1	NA	TRBV7-9	TGTGCCAGCAGCTTAGTAGACGGAAAGAACACTGAAGCTTTCTTT	CASSLVDGKNTEAFF
NA	TRBJ1-2	TRBD1	TRBV29-1	TGCAGCGTTGAAGATCGCCGGGACAGGGCCCCGTGGTACTATGGCTACACCTTC	CSVEDRRDRAPWYYGYTF
NA	TRBJ2-7	TRBD2	TRBV7-2	TGTGCCAGCAGTTTAGCGGGGAGCCCTTACGAGCAGTACTTC	CASSLAGSPYEQYF
NA	TRBJ2-7	TRBD1	TRBV5-6	TGTGCCAGCAGCCCAGGACAGGCTCCTTACGAGCAGTACTTC	CASSPGQAPYEQYF
NA	TRBJ2-2	NA	TRBV7-2	TGTGCCAGCAGCTCCACTTTCGGGGAGCTGTTTTTT	CASSSTFGELFF
NA	TRBJ2-7	NA	TRBV6-1	TGTGCCAGCAGGCACGTAACCTACGAGCAGTACTTC	CASRHVTYEQYF
few	TRBJ2-2	NA	TRBV19	TGTGCCAGTAGTTACGGAGCCGGGGAGCTGTTTTTT	CASSYGAGELFF
NA	TRBJ1-4	NA	TRBV27	TGTGCCAGCAGCTGGCGTCGAAGGGAGGGGGTCGAAAAACTGTTTTTT	CASSWRRREGVEKLFF
few	TRBJ2-7	TRBD2	TRBV29-1	TGCAGCGTTGTATTTTCCGGACTAGTGCGTTACGAGCAGTACTTC	CSVVFSGLVRYEQYF
NA	TRBJ2-5	TRBD2	TRBV11-2	TGTGCCAGCAGCTTAGATGGGGGGGTCGAGACCCAGTACTTC	CASSLDGGVETQYF
NA	TRBJ2-1	NA	TRBV1	TGCACCAGCAGGGCTAGCGGCTACAATGAGCAGTTCTTC	CTSRASGYNEQFF